This T cell receptor (beta chain) was observed in a study of CD8 T cell repertoires and HIV-1 epitope variants. Whole-study context: Equal numbers of autologous T cell-negative cells presented antigen to enriched T cells.

This CDR3 has 12 residues. The V end lost 4 bases, the J end lost 4 bases, and 7 bases lay between the germline ends. Looked up from germline, CDR1 is MDHEN and CDR2 is SYDVKM. TCR beta CDR3 was sequenced at survey depth on immunoSEQ. Libraries were prepared by immunoSEQ multiplex PCR; TCRdb keeps only in-frame clonotypes and omits some of them. In the table there are several thousand clones, 68% of which are singletons. For this clone: Antigen unknown.

This chain links TRBV28 with TRBJ1-2; D is unresolved. The material sequenced was cultured CD8+ T cells derived from PBMCs. This clonotype was sampled from a male donor with HIV. The CDR3, as DNA: TGTGCCAGCAGTTCAAGGACCTATGGCTACACCTTC. Amino acid sequence: CASSSRTYGYTF.